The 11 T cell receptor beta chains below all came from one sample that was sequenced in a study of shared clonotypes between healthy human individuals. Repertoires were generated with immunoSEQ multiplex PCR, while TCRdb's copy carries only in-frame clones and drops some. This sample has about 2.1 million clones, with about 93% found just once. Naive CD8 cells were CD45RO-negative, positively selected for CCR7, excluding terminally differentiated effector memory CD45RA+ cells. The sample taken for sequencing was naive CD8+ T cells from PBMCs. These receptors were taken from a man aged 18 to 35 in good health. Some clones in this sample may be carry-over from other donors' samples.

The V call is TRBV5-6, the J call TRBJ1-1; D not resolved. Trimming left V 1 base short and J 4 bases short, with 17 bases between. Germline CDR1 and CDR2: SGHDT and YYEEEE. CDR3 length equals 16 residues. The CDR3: CASSLFVSGGGTEAFF. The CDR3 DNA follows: TGTGCCAGCAGCTTGTTTGTTTCTGGAGGAGGCACTGAAGCTTTCTTT.

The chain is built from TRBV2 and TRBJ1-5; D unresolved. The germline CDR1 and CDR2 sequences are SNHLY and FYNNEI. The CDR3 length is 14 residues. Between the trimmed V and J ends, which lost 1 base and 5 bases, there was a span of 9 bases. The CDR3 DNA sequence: TGTGCCAGCAGTGAAGGGATCACCGATCAGCCCCAGCATTTT. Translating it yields CASSEGITDQPQHF.

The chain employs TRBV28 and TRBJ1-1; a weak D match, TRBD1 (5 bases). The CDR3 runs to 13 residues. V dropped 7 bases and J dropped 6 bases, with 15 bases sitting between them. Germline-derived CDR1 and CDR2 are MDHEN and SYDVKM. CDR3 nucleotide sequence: TGTGCCAGCACCCTACCGGGGGAATCTGAAGCTTTCTTT. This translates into CASTLPGESEAFF.

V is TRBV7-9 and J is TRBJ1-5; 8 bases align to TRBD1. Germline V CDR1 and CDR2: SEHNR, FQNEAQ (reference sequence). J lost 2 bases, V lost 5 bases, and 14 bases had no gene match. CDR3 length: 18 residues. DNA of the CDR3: TGTGCCAGCAGCCCGGGGCCGGGACAGGCCCGGGGCAATCAGCCCCAGCATTTT. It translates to CASSPGPGQARGNQPQHF.

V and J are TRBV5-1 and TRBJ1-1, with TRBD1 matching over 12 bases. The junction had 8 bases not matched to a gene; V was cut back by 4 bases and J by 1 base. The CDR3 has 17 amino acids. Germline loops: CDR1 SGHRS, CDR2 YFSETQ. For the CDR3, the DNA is TGCGCCAGCAGCACGGGGACAGGGGGCTATAAGAACACTGAAGCTTTCTTT. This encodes CASSTGTGGYKNTEAFF.

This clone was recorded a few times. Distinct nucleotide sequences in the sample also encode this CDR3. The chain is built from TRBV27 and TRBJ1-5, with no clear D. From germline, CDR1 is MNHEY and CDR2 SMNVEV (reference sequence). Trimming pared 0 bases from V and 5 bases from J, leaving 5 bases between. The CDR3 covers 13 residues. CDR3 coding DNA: TGTGCCAGCAGTTTATCCCCCTATCAGCCCCAGCATTTT. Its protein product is CASSLSPYQPQHF.

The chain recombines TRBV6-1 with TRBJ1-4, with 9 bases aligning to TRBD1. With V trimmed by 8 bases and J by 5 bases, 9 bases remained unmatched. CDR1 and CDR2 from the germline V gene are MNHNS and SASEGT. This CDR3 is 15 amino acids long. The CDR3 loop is CASYINRGPNEKLFF. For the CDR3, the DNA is TGTGCCAGCTACATTAACAGGGGGCCGAATGAAAAACTGTTTTTT.

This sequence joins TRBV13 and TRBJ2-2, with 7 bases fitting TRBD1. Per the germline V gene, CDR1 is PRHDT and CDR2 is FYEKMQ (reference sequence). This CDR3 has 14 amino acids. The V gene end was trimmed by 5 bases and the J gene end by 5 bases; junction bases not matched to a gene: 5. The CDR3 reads CASSPQGETGELFF. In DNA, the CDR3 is TGTGCCAGCAGCCCCCAGGGGGAAACCGGGGAGCTGTTTTTT. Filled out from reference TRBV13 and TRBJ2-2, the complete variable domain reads AAGVIQSPRHLIKEKRETATLKCYPIPRHDTVYWYQQGPGQDPQFLISFYEKMQSDKGSIPDRFSAQQFSDYHSELNMSSLELGDSALYFCASSPQGETGELFFGEGSRLTVL.

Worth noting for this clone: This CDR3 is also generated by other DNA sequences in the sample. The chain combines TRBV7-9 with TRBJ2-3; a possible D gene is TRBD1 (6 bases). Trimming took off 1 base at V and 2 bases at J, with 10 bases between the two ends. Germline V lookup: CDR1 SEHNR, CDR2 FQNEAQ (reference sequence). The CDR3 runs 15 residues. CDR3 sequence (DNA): TGTGCCAGCAGCTTAGTGGCAGGGGCCACAGATACGCAGTATTTT. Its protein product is CASSLVAGATDTQYF. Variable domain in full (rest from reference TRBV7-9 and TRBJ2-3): DTGVSQNPRHKITKRGQNVTFRCDPISEHNRLYWYRQTLGQGPEFLTYFQNEAQLEKSRLLSDRFSAERPKGSFSTLEIQRTEQGDSAMYLCASSLVAGATDTQYFGPGTRLTVL.

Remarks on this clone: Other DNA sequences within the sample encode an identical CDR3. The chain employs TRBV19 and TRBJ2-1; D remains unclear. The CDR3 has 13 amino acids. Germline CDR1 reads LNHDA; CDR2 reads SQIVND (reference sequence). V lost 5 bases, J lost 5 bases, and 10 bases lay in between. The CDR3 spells CASSLGPNNEQFF. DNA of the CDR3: TGTGCCAGTAGTCTAGGTCCAAACAATGAGCAGTTCTTC.

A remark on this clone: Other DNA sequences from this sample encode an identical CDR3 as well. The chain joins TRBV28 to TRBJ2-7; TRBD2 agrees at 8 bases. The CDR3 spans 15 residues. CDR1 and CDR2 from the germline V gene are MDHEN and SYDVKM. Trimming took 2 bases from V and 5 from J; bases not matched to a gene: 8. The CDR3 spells CASSLPGLAGDEQYF. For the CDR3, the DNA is TGTGCCAGCAGTTTACCGGGGCTAGCGGGCGACGAGCAGTACTTC.